This TCR beta chain is from a study of shared clonotypes between healthy human individuals. The authors ran the assay at deep level. TCRdb keeps only in-frame clones here, not all; method: immunoSEQ multiplex PCR. The table has approximately 500,000 clones, 60% to 80% seen once. V was clipped by 5 bases and J by 0 bases, with 13 bases between them. The CDR3 loop spans 15 amino acids. Germline-derived CDR1 and CDR2 are SGHAT and FQNNGV. The source of this sequence is a woman between 40 and 55 years old in good health. Some clones in this sample may be carry-over from other donors' samples. The material sequenced was PBMCs. The chain has TRBV11-2 and TRBJ2-5, with D maybe TRBD2 (5 bases). The DNA of the CDR3 is TGTGCCAGCAGCCGTCTCCGAGCGGACCAAGAGACCCAGTACTTC. It encodes CASSRLRADQETQYF.